This T cell receptor beta chain was captured in a study of blood T cells in healthy people across ages. A J-beta primer mix and a sample-barcoded 5' primer were used in a second PCR of roughly 7 to 12 cycles. TCRdb called the 5' RACE reads again in MiXCR, with one record for every CDR3 protein. The sample lists about 970,000 distinct CDR3 sequences, around 54% occurring once. Comment on this clonotype: The antigen is undetermined.

V lost 6 bases, J lost 4 bases, and 3 bases stayed unmatched. The CDR3 runs 13 residues. CDR1 and CDR2 from the germline V gene are SEHNR and FQNEAQ (reference sequence). General study points: Using unsorted PBMCs precluded a conclusive naive versus antigen-experienced comparison.

V usage is TRBV7-9 and J usage is TRBJ2-3; 8 nucleotides align to TRBD2. The source of this sequence is a woman aged 55-69 years in good health. Material: blood. The CDR3 sequence is CASRGSGADTQYF. In nucleotides, the CDR3 is TGTGCCAGCAGGGGTAGCGGGGCAGATACGCAGTATTTT.